These T cell receptor beta chains were read from a single sample in a study of blood T cell repertoires in COVID-19. Assay used: immunoSEQ multiplex PCR; TCRdb lists only in-frame clones, some missing. Of fewer than 300,000 clones detected, more than 70% appear once; the ten largest clones hold 2.3%. Material: peripheral blood. These receptors all come from a woman aged 50 to 60 with acute or convalescent COVID-19. Each CDR3 is given without its conserved first and last residue.

V: TRBV7-9
J: TRBJ2-7
CDR3: ASRGGLADSYEQY

V: TRBV11-2
J: TRBJ2-7
CDR3: ASSLLQGLGLEQY

V: TRBV25-1
J: TRBJ1-1
CDR3: ASRDSWRPEAF

V: TRBV6-2/TRBV6-3
J: TRBJ2-7
CDR3: ASSYSMQGAGEQY

V: TRBV27
J: TRBJ2-2
CDR3: ASSFPAGHPANTGELF

V: TRBV19
J: TRBJ1-1
CDR3: ASSKTENTEAF

V: TRBV5-1
J: TRBJ2-1
CDR3: ASSLSEGREQF

V: TRBV27
J: TRBJ2-1
CDR3: ASNLSGRNSYNEQF

V: TRBV3-1/TRBV3-2
J: TRBJ1-4
CDR3: ASSEGHSNEKLF

V: TRBV4-1
J: TRBJ2-7
CDR3: ASSLDLTYEQY

V: TRBV5-5
J: TRBJ2-7
CDR3: ASGYLDRTSYEQY

V: TRBV7-2
J: TRBJ2-1
CDR3: ASRLAGGGDEQF

V: TRBV9
J: TRBJ2-7
CDR3: ASSALTASYEQY

V: TRBV6-1
J: TRBJ2-7
CDR3: ASSEGHREYEQY

V: TRBV28
J: TRBJ2-7
CDR3: ASSFPPLYEQY

V: TRBV5-4
J: TRBJ2-2
CDR3: ASSLDTRTGATGELF

V: TRBV7-2
J: TRBJ2-5
CDR3: ASSLGFAETQY

V: TRBV27
J: TRBJ2-3
CDR3: ASSSSGTGSTDTQY

V: TRBV11-2
J: TRBJ1-1
CDR3: ASSEGQQAF

V: TRBV7-2
J: TRBJ1-2
CDR3: ASSFFGDYGYT

V: TRBV6-5
J: TRBJ2-1
CDR3: ASSPNNSGGDQF

V: TRBV6-2/TRBV6-3
J: TRBJ1-1
CDR3: ASSYIDKNTEAF

V: TRBV6-5
J: TRBJ2-7
CDR3: ASSYSIGAYEQY

V: TRBV6-5
J: TRBJ1-2
CDR3: ASSPDRGRYT

V: TRBV19
J: TRBJ2-2
CDR3: ASSRTGGDTGELF

V: TRBV11-2
J: TRBJ1-5
CDR3: ASSLDRAKPQH

V: TRBV19
J: TRBJ2-1
CDR3: ASTFTSGTNEQF

V: TRBV27
J: TRBJ2-7
CDR3: ASSLTPSSSYEQY

V: TRBV19
J: TRBJ1-2
CDR3: ASKDRGAYGYT

V: TRBV12-3/TRBV12-4
J: TRBJ1-5
CDR3: ASSLQGNQPQH

V: TRBV6-2/TRBV6-3
J: TRBJ2-2
CDR3: ASSYTSDTGELF

V: TRBV5-1
J: TRBJ2-7
CDR3: ASSFQTGGRYEQY

V: TRBV2
J: TRBJ1-1
CDR3: ASSLASGDTEAF

V: TRBV6-5
J: TRBJ2-7
CDR3: ASRASDLNEQY

V: TRBV7-3
J: TRBJ2-7
CDR3: ASSQFPGQGYEQY

V: TRBV7-8
J: TRBJ2-3
CDR3: ASSPTLQADTQY

V: TRBV10-2
J: TRBJ2-5
CDR3: ASSDSGETQY

V: TRBV6-4
J: TRBJ2-1
CDR3: ASSDETGRYNEQF

V: TRBV19
J: TRBJ2-2
CDR3: ASSFTGGSTGELF

V: TRBV12-5
J: TRBJ2-3
CDR3: ASRAGTFQDTQY

V: TRBV11-1
J: TRBJ1-4
CDR3: ASSQGPSEKLF

V: TRBV28
J: TRBJ1-5
CDR3: ASGSLRTPNSNQPQH

V: TRBV19
J: TRBJ1-5
CDR3: ASSPYGQVSNQPQH

V: TRBV5-4
J: TRBJ2-3
CDR3: ASSLEQRVRATDTQY

V: TRBV28
J: TRBJ1-2
CDR3: ASSPGQAGGGYT

V: TRBV9
J: TRBJ2-1
CDR3: ASSVTSGSYNEQF

V: TRBV10-3
J: TRBJ1-5
CDR3: AIKRQGANQPQH

V: TRBV29-1
J: TRBJ2-1
CDR3: SVDGTSGRAGGSYNEQF

V: TRBV7-2
J: TRBJ2-7
CDR3: ASSYTSGVTYEQY

V: TRBV18
J: TRBJ1-1
CDR3: ASSPQSPGQNTEAF

V: TRBV18
J: TRBJ2-1
CDR3: ASSAFSGRASWNEQF

V: TRBV27
J: TRBJ1-5
CDR3: ASRRTDYSNQPQH

V: TRBV19
J: TRBJ1-2
CDR3: ANPGQLFARFGYGYT

V: TRBV28
J: TRBJ1-1
CDR3: ASSLSQMNTEAF

V: TRBV5-1
J: TRBJ2-1
CDR3: ASSLDQYNEQF

V: TRBV5-1
J: TRBJ1-3
CDR3: ASSEGLGNTIY

V: TRBV18
J: TRBJ1-1
CDR3: ASSPADRATEAF

V: TRBV18
J: TRBJ1-1
CDR3: ASSLMGGRGTEAF

V: TRBV11-2
J: TRBJ2-1
CDR3: ASSLVGSAYNEQF